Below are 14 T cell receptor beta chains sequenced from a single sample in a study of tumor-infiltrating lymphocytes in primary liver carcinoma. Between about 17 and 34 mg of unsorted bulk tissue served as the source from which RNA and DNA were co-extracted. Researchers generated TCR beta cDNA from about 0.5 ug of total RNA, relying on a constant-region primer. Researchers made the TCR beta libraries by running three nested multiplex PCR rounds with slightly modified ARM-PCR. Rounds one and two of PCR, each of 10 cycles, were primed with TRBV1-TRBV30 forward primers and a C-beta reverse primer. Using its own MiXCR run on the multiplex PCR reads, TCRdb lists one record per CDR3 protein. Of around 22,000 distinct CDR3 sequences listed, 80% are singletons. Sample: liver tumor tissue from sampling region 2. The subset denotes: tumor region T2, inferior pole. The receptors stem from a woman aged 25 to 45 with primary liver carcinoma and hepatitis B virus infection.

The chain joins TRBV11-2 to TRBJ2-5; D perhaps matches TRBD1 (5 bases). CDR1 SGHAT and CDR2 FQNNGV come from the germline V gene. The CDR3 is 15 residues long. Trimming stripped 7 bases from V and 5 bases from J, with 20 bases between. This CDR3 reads CASNFLMTAAETQYF. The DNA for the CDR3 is TGTGCCAGCAACTTCTTGATGACAGCCGCTGAGACCCAGTACTTC.

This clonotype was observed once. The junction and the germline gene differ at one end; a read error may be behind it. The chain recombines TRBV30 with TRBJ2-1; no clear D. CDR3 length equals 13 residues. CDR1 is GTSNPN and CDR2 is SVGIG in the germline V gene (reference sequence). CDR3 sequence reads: CACVYPGYNDQFF. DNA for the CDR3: TGTGCCTGTGTCTACCCGGGCTACAATGACCAGTTTTTC.

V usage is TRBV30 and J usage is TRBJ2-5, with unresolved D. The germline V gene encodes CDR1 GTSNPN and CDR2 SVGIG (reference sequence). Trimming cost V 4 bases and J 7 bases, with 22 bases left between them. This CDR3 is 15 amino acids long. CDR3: CAWKVSGTALGTQYF. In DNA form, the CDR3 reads TGTGCCTGGAAGGTCTCAGGCACGGCCCTAGGGACCCAGTACTTC. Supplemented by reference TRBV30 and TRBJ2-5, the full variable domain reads SQTIHQWPATLVQPVGSPLSLECTVEGTSNPNLYWYRQAAGRGLQLLFYSVGIGQISSEVPQNLSASRPQDRQFILSSKKLLLSDSGFYLCAWKVSGTALGTQYFGPGTRLLVL.

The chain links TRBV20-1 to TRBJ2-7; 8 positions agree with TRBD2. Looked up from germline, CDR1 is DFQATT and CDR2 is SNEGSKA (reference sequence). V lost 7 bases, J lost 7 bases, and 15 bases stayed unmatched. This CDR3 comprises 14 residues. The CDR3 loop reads CSEGADSGNREQYF. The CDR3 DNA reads TGCAGTGAAGGAGCGGATAGCGGGAACCGAGAGCAGTACTTC.

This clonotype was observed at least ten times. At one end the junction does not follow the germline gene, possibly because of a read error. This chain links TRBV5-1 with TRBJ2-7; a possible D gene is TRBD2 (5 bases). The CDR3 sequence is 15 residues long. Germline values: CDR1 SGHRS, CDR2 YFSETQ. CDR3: CAISPRADSVYEQYF. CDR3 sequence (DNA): TGCGCCATCAGCCCGAGGGCGGACTCCGTTTACGAGCAGTACTTC.

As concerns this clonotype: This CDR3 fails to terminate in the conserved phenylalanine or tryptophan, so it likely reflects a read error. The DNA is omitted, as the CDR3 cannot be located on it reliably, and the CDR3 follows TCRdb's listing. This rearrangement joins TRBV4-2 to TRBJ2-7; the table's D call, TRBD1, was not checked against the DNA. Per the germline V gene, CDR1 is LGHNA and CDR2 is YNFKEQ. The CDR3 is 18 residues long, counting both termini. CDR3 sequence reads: CAGSQEHLGQGGPREQYL.

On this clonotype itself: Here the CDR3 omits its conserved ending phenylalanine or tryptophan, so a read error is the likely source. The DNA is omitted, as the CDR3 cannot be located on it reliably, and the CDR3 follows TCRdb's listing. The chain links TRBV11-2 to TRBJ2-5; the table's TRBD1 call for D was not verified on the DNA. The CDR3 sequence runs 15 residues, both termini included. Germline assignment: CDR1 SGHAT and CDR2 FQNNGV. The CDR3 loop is CASSFLTTAAETHHL.

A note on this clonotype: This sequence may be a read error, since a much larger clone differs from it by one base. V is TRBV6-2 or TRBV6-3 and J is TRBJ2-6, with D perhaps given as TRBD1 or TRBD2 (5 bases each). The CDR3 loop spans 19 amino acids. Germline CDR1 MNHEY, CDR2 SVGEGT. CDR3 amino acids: CASQDPPAGGYSGADVLTF. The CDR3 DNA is TGTGCCAGCCAAGACCCCCCAGCAGGAGGTTATAGTGGGGCCGACGTCCTGACTTTC.

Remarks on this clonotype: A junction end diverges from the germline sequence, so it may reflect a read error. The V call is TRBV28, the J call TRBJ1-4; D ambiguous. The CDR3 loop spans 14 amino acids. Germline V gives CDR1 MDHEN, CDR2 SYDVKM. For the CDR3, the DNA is TGTGCCTGCAGTTTGGGTACAACTAATGAAAAACTGTTTTTT. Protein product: CACSLGTTNEKLFF.

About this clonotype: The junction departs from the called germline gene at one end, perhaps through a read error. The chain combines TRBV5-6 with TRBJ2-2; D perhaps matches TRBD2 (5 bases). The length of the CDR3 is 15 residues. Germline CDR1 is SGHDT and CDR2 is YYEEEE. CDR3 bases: TGTACCAGTAGCTTGGCACTCAGAGTCACCGGGGAACTGTTTTTT. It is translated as CTSSLALRVTGELFF.

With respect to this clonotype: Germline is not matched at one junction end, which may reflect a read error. CDR3 amino acids: CDSSYYSVGNRNQPQHF. DNA for the CDR3: TGTGACAGCAGTTACTATTCGGTCGGAAATAGGAATCAGCCCCAGCATTTT. The rearrangement links TRBV6-5 to TRBJ1-5; D uncertain. The CDR3 has 17 amino acids. The germline V gene encodes CDR1 MNHEY and CDR2 SVGAGI.

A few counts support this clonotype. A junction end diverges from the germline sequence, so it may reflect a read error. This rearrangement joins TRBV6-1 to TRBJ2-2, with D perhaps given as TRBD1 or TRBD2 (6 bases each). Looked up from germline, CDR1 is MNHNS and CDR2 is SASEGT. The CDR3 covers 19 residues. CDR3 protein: CASSETLPGGAANTRELFF. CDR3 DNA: TGTGCCAGTAGCGAAACCCTTCCCGGGGGCGCCGCGAACACCCGGGAGCTGTTTTTT.

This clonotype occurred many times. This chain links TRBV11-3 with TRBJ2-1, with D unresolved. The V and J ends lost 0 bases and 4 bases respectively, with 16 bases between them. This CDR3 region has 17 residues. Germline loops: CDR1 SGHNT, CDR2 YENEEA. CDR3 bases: TGTGCCAGCAGCTTAGATTTCGGCCTAGGTGTTTACAATGAGCAGTTCTTC. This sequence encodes CASSLDFGLGVYNEQFF.

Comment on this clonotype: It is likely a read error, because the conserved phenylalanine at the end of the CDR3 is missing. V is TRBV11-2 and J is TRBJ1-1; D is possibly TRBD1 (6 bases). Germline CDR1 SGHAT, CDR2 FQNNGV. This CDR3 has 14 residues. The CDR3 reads CGSRYTRGRAEAFI. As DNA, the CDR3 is TGTGGCAGCAGATATACAAGGGGGAGGGCTGAAGCTTTCATT.